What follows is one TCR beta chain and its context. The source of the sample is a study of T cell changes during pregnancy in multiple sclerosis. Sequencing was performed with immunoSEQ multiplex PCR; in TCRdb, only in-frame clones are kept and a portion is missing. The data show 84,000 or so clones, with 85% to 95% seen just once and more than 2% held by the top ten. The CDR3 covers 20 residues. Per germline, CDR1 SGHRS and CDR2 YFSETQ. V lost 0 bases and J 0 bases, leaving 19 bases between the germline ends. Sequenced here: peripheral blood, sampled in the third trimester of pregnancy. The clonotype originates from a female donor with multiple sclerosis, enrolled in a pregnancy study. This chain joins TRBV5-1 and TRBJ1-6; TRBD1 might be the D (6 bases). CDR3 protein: CASSLGTVAPYSSYNSPLHF. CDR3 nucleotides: TGCGCCAGCAGCTTGGGGACAGTTGCACCGTATAGCTCCTATAATTCACCCCTCCACTTT.